These T cell receptor beta chains were read from a single sample in a study of beta chain features in type 1 diabetes. This table comes from immunoSEQ multiplex PCR, and its TCRdb copy is limited to in-frame clones, with some not included. The sample holds 130,000 to 150,000 clones, 6.9% seen once. The specimen was central memory CD4+ T cells from blood. Every receptor here comes from a woman in her twenties or thirties in good health. Both conserved end residues are part of each CDR3. A D gene is named only where the DNA matches it firmly. Clone size is stated in some rows and not others, as once, few, many or a class when expanded.

>17|-|TRBJ1-4|-|TRBV28
TGTGCCAGCTTTGGTTTCGGGGGAAGGGCAACTAATGAAAAACTGTTTTTT
CASFGFGGRATNEKLFF
>14|TRBD1|TRBJ1-1|few|TRBV5-1
TGCGCCAGCAGCTTCAGGACAGGTCGTTCGGAAGCTTTCTTT
CASSFRTGRSEAFF
>13|-|TRBJ1-4|few|TRBV27
TGTGCCAGCAGTCCCGCGGGCTTTGGGAAACTGTTTTTT
CASSPAGFGKLFF
>18|TRBD2|TRBJ2-5|-|TRBV7-3
TGTGCCAGCAGCTTAGCGTTTTTAGCGGGAGGCCCGGGGAAGACCCAGTACTTC
CASSLAFLAGGPGKTQYF
>13|-|TRBJ2-7|-|TRBV4-3
TGCGCCAGCAGCCGCGGTAGCGGCTACGAGCAGTACTTC
CASSRGSGYEQYF
>14|TRBD1|TRBJ2-7|few|TRBV28
TGTGCCAGCAGGCTTGCGGACAGGACCTACGAGCAGTACTTC
CASRLADRTYEQYF
>13|TRBD2|TRBJ2-5|-|TRBV7-2
TGTGCCAGCAGCTTAAGGAGGGAGGGCCCCCAGTACTTC
CASSLRREGPQYF
>15|-|TRBJ1-3|few|TRBV18
TGTGCCAGCTCCCCTGTCGCCAGGACTGGAAACACCATATATTTT
CASSPVARTGNTIYF
>14|TRBD1|TRBJ2-1|many|TRBV7-9
TGTGCCAGCAGCCGGGGACAGGGGAAAGATGAGCAGTTCTTC
CASSRGQGKDEQFF
>15|-|TRBJ2-4|-|TRBV6-6
TGTGCCAGCAGTCGGTCAGGGGGGGCCAAAAACATTCAGTACTTC
CASSRSGGAKNIQYF
>13|TRBD1|TRBJ1-2|-|TRBV30
TGTGCCTGGAATGTACAGGGGACCTCTGGCTACACCTTC
CAWNVQGTSGYTF
>14|TRBD1|TRBJ1-2|-|TRBV30
TGTGCCTGGAGTGTTTCAGGGGGGCTCTATGGCTACACCTTC
CAWSVSGGLYGYTF
>14|TRBD2|TRBJ2-1|-|TRBV5-1
TGCGCCAGCAGCTACGGACTAGCGGGATTTGAGCAGTTCTTC
CASSYGLAGFEQFF
>14|-|TRBJ1-2|-|TRBV7-9
TGTGCCAGCAGCCCGAGTGACAGGAACTATGGCTACACCTTC
CASSPSDRNYGYTF
>15|TRBD2|TRBJ2-1|few|TRBV27
TGTGCCAGCAGTTTCCGAGGGACTATATACAATGAGCAGTTCTTC
CASSFRGTIYNEQFF
>14|TRBD2|TRBJ2-7|few|TRBV2
TGTGCCAGCAGTGAAGTAGCGGGACCCGGAGAGCAGTACTTC
CASSEVAGPGEQYF
>13|TRBD1|TRBJ1-2|-|TRBV6-5
TGTGCCGGGACCTCGGGACAGGGTATTGGCTACACCTTC
CAGTSGQGIGYTF
>13|-|TRBJ2-3|few|TRBV19
TGTGCCAGTAGTATGTATAGCACAGATACGCAGTATTTT
CASSMYSTDTQYF
>12|-|TRBJ2-1|-|TRBV2
TGTGCCAGCGTGGGGAACGGGGATGAGCAGTTCTTC
CASVGNGDEQFF
>14|-|TRBJ2-3|many|TRBV7-9
TGTGCCACCCTGGCTGGGGGGAGCACAGATACGCAGTATTTT
CATLAGGSTDTQYF
>13|-|TRBJ2-2|few|TRBV7-2
TGTGCCAGCAGCCCCGGGAACACCGGGGAGCTGTTTTTT
CASSPGNTGELFF
>14|-|TRBJ2-7|few|TRBV13
TGTGCCAGCAGCCCCGGACAGTCTCGGTACGAGCAGTACTTC
CASSPGQSRYEQYF
>16|-|TRBJ2-3|-|TRBV5-4
TGTGCCAGCAGCCAAGGAGTTGGCAGGGAGGCAGATACGCAGTATTTT
CASSQGVGREADTQYF
>16|TRBD2|TRBJ2-1|-|TRBV11-1
TGTGCCAGCAGCTTTAGTCTAGCGGGAGGGAACAATGAGCAGTTCTTC
CASSFSLAGGNNEQFF
>13|-|TRBJ1-1|few|TRBV12-5
TGTGCTAGTGGTGGGGCGACATCGGCGGAAGCTTTCTTT
CASGGATSAEAFF
>13|-|TRBJ1-1|many|TRBV4-3
TGCGCCAGCAGCCAAGATCTCACAGGAAAAGCTTTCTTT
CASSQDLTGKAFF
>12|-|TRBJ2-5|-|TRBV30
TGTGCCTGGTATTCCAGTCAAGAGACCCAGTACTTC
CAWYSSQETQYF
>14|-|TRBJ1-1|many|TRBV18
TGTGCCAGCTCACCGGCAGGGGTTGACACTGAAGCTTTCTTT
CASSPAGVDTEAFF
>16|TRBD2|TRBJ2-1|few|TRBV19
TGTGCCAGTAGTACGCCCTCGGGACTAGCGGACAATGAGCAGTTCTTC
CASSTPSGLADNEQFF
>12|-|TRBJ2-7|few|TRBV6-6
TGTGCCAGCTCTCTAAAGGGGTACGAGCAGTACTTC
CASSLKGYEQYF
>18|TRBD2|TRBJ2-1|few|TRBV7-2
TGTGCCAGCAGCCCCAGAGGACTAGCGGGAGGGGCGAGCAATGAGCAGTTCTTC
CASSPRGLAGGASNEQFF
>15|TRBD2|TRBJ2-3|-|TRBV9
TGTGCCAGCACCCGAAGCGGGACTAGCACAGATACGCAGTATTTT
CASTRSGTSTDTQYF
>16|-|TRBJ2-1|-|TRBV7-9
TGTGCCAGCAGCTTAGAAGTCGGGGGTAGGAGGAATGAGCAGTTCTTC
CASSLEVGGRRNEQFF
>15|TRBD2|TRBJ2-1|-|TRBV28
TGTGCCAGCAGGATCGGGGGGGCTCTGGGAAATGAGCAGTTCTTC
CASRIGGALGNEQFF
>16|TRBD1|TRBJ2-1|few|TRBV19
TGTGCCAGTAGTATCGGACAGGGGGCTCTCAACAATGAGCAGTTCTTC
CASSIGQGALNNEQFF
>15|TRBD1|TRBJ2-7|-|TRBV7-9
TGTGCCAGCAGCCTAACCGGGACAGGACCTTACGAGCAGTACTTC
CASSLTGTGPYEQYF